This T cell receptor (beta chain) was recorded in a study of cytomegalovirus exposure and HLA in healthy donors. Study overall: A subsequent analysis stated that the 120 or so validation repertoires were run on the same platform as the roughly 670 first-cohort repertoires.

Sequenced by immunoSEQ multiplex PCR; TCRdb stores in-frame clones only, minus some. Of fewer than 200,000 clones in the sample, around 81% were seen once. This CDR3 region has 14 residues. V was pared by 1 base and J by 2 bases, with 9 bases between. Germline lookup yields CDR1 SGHDT and CDR2 YYEEEE. The sequence was obtained from a woman younger than 30 in good health and CMV-seropositive. The chain recombines TRBV5-6 with TRBJ1-1; D call uncertain. Specimen: PBMCs. The CDR3 loop is CASSLRGANTEAFF. The CDR3 nucleotides are TGTGCCAGCAGCTTGCGGGGAGCTAACACTGAAGCTTTCTTT.